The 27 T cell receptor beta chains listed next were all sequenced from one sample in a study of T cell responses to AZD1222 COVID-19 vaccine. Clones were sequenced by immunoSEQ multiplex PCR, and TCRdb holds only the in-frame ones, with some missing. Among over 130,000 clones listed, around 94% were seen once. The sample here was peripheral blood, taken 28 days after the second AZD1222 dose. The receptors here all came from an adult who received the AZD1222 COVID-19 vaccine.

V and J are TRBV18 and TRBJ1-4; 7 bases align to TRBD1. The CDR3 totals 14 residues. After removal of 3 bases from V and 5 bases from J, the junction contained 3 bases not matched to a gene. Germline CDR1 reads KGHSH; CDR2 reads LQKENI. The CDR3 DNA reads TGTGCCAGCTCACCTCCGGGACAGAATGAAAAACTGTTTTTT. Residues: CASSPPGQNEKLFF.

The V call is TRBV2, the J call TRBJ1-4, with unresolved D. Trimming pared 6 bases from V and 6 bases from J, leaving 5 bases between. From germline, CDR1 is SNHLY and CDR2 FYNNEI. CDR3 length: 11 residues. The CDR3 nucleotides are TGTGCCAGCAGGGAACATGAAAAACTGTTTTTT. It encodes CASREHEKLFF.

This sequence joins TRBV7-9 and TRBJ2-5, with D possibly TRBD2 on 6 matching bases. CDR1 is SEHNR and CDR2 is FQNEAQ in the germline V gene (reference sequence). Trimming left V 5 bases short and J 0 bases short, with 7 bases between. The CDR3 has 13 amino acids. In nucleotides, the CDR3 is TGTGCCAGCAGCGGCGGGAACCAAGAGACCCAGTACTTC. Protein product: CASSGGNQETQYF.

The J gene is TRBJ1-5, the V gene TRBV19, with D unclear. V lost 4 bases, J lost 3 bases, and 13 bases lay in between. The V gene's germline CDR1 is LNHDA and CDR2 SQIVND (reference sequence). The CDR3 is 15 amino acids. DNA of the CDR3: TGTGCCAGTAGTACCCGCATGGCGGTCAATCAGCCCCAGCATTTT. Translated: CASSTRMAVNQPQHF.

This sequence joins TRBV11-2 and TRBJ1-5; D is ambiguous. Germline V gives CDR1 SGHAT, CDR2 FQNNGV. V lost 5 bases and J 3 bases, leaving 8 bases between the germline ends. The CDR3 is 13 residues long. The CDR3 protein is CASSRSLNQPQHF. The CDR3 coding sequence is TGTGCCAGCAGCCGTTCCCTCAATCAGCCCCAGCATTTT.

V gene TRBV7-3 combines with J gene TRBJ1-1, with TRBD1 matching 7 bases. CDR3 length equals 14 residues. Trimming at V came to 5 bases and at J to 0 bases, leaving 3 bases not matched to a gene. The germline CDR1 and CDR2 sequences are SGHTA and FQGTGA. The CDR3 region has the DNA TGTGCCAGCAGCGCAGGGGGGTTGAACACTGAAGCTTTCTTT. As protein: CASSAGGLNTEAFF.

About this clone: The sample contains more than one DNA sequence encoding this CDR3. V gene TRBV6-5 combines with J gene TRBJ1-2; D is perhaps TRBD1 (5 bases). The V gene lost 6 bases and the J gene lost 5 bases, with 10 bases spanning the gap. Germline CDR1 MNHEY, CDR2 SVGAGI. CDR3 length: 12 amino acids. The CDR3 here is CASSRDGYGYTF. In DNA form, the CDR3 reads TGTGCCAGCAGCCGGGACGGGTATGGCTACACCTTC.

As DNA, the CDR3 is TGTGCCAGTAGTATTGATCACAGTTGGGCAGGGGGATACAATGAGCAGTTCTTC. Translation gives CASSIDHSWAGGYNEQFF. The V gene is TRBV19, the J gene TRBJ2-1; 7 bases align to TRBD1. Per germline, CDR1 LNHDA and CDR2 SQIVND (reference sequence). The CDR3 spans 18 residues. The trim removed 3 bases at V and 4 bases at J, leaving 15 bases unmatched.

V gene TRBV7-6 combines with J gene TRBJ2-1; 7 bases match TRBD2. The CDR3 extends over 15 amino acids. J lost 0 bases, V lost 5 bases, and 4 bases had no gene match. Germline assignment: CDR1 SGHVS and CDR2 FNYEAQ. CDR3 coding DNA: TGTGCCAGCAGCGGTCTAGCGGTCTCCTACAATGAGCAGTTCTTC. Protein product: CASSGLAVSYNEQFF.

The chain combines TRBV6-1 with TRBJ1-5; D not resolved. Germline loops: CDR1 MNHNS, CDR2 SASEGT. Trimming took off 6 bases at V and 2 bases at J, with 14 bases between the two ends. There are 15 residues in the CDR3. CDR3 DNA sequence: TGTGCCAGCAGATGGGTCCTCGGTGGCAATCAGCCCCAGCATTTT. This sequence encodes CASRWVLGGNQPQHF.

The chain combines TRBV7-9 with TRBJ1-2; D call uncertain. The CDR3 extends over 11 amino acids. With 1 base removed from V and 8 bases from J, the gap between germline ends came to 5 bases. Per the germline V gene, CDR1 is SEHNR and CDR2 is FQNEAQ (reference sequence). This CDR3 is CASSLVGGYTF. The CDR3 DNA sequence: TGTGCCAGCAGCTTAGTGGGCGGCTACACCTTC. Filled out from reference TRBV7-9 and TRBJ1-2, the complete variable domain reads DTGVSQNPRHKITKRGQNVTFRCDPISEHNRLYWYRQTLGQGPEFLTYFQNEAQLEKSRLLSDRFSAERPKGSFSTLEIQRTEQGDSAMYLCASSLVGGYTFGSGTRLTVV.

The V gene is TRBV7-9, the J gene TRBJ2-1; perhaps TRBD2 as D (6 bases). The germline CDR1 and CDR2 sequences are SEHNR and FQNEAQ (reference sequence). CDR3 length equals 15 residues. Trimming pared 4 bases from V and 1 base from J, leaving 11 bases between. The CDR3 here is CASSSSAGSYNEQFF. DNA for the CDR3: TGTGCCAGCAGCTCATCCGCGGGATCCTACAATGAGCAGTTCTTC.

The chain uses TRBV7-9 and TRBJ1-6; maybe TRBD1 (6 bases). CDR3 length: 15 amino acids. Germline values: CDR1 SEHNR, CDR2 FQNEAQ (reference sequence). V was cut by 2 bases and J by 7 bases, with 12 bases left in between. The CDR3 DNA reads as TGTGCCAGCAGCTTAACAGGGCCAGAAAATTCACCCCTCCACTTT. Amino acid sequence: CASSLTGPENSPLHF. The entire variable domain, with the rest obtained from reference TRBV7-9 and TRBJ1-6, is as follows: DTGVSQNPRHKITKRGQNVTFRCDPISEHNRLYWYRQTLGQGPEFLTYFQNEAQLEKSRLLSDRFSAERPKGSFSTLEIQRTEQGDSAMYLCASSLTGPENSPLHFGNGTRLTVT.

CDR3 coding DNA: TGCAGCGTTTCAGGGGATGGCTACACCTTC. The encoded protein is CSVSGDGYTF. The chain has TRBV29-1 and TRBJ1-2; the D gene is possibly TRBD1 (6 bases). V shed 5 bases and J shed 6 bases, with 7 bases lying between them. The CDR3 spans 10 residues. Germline CDR1 is SQVTM and CDR2 is ANQGSEA.

DNA of the CDR3: TGTGCCAGCAGCTTAGAGGGCGGGACAGCCTACAATGAGCAGTTCTTC. Residues: CASSLEGGTAYNEQFF. This chain uses TRBV7-9 with TRBJ2-1; D might be TRBD1 (7 bases). Germline assignment: CDR1 SEHNR and CDR2 FQNEAQ (reference sequence). This CDR3 spans 16 amino acids. Trimming stripped 1 base from V and 2 bases from J, with 12 bases between.

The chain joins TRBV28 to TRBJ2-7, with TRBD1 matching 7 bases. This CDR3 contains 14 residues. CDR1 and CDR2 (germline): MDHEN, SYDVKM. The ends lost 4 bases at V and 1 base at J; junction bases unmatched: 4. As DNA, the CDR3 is TGTGCCAGCAGTTCCGGGACAGCATCCTACGAGCAGTACGTC. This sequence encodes CASSSGTASYEQYV.

This chain's CDR3 is CAISEGDILNYGYTF. CDR3 nucleotide sequence: TGTGCCATCAGTGAGGGGGACATATTAAACTATGGCTACACCTTC. V is TRBV10-3 and J is TRBJ1-2; a weak D match, TRBD1 (6 bases). This CDR3 comprises 15 residues. V gave up 2 bases and J gave up 2 bases, with 12 bases separating them. Germline lookup yields CDR1 ENHRY and CDR2 SYGVKD.

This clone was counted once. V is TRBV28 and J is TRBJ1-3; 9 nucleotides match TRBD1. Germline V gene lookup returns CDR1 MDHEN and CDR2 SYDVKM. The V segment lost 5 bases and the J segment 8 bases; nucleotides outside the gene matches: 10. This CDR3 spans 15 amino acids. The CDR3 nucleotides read TGTGCCAGCAGTCCTCCCGGGACAGGGAGGGACACCATATATTTT. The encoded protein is CASSPPGTGRDTIYF.

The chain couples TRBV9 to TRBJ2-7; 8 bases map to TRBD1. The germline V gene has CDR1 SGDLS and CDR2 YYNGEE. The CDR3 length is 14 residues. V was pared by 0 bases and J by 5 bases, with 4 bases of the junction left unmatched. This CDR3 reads CASSVADRGNEQYF. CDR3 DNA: TGTGCCAGCAGCGTAGCAGACAGGGGAAACGAGCAGTACTTC.

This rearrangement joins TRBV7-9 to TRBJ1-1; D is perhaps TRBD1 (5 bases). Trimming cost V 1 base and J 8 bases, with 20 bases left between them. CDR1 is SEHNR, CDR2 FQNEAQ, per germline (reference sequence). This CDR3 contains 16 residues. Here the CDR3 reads CASSLELGPGRAEAFF. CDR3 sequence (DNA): TGTGCCAGCAGCTTAGAATTGGGACCGGGGAGGGCAGAAGCTTTCTTT.

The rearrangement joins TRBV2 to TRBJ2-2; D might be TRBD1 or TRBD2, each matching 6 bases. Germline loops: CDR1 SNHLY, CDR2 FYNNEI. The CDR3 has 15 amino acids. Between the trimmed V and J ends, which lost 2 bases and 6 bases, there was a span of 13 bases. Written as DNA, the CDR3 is TGTGCCAGCAGTGAAAAATCGGGGGCCGCCGGGGAGCTGTTTTTT. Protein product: CASSEKSGAAGELFF.

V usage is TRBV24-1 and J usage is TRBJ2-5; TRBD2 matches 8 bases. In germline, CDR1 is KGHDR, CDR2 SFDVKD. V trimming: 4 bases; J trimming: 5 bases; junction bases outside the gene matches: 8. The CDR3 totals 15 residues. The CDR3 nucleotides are TGTGCCACCAGTGACCTCGGGGGGGCCGTGGAGACCCAGTACTTC. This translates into CATSDLGGAVETQYF.

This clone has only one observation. CDR3 region: CASSYYRVAYEQYF. CDR3 sequence (DNA): TGTGCCAGCAGTTACTACAGGGTCGCCTACGAGCAGTACTTC. V and J are TRBV6-5 and TRBJ2-7, with D tentatively TRBD1 (6 bases). The length of the CDR3 is 14 residues. Germline lookup yields CDR1 MNHEY and CDR2 SVGAGI. V was trimmed by 1 base and J by 2 bases, leaving 9 bases between them.

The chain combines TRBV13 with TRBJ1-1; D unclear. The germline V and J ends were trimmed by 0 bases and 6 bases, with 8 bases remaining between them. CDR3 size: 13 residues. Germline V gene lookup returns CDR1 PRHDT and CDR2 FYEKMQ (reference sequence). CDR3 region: CASSLGRSPEAFF. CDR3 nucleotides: TGTGCCAGCAGCTTAGGCCGCAGCCCTGAAGCTTTCTTT. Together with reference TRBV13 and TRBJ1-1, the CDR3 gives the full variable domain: AAGVIQSPRHLIKEKRETATLKCYPIPRHDTVYWYQQGPGQDPQFLISFYEKMQSDKGSIPDRFSAQQFSDYHSELNMSSLELGDSALYFCASSLGRSPEAFFGQGTRLTVV.

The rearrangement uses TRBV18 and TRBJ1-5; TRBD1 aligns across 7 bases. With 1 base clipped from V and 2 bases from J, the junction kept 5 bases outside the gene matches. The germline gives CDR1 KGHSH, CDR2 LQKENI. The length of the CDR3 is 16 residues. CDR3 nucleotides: TGTGCCAGCTCACCACAGGGGGCAGGGGGCAATCAGCCCCAGCATTTT. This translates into CASSPQGAGGNQPQHF.

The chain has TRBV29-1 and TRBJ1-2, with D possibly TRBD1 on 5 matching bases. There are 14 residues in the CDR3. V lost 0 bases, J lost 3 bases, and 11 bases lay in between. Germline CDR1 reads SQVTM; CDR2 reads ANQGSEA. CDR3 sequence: CSVEEGEGDYGYTF. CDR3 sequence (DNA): TGCAGCGTTGAAGAGGGGGAGGGAGACTATGGCTACACCTTC.

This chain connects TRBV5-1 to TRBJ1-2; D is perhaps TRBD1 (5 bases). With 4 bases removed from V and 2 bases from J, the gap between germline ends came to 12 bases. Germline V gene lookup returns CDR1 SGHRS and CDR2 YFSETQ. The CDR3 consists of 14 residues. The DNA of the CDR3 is TGCGCCAGCAGCACTACCGGGACGAACTATGGCTACACCTTC. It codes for CASSTTGTNYGYTF.